A selection of T cell receptor beta chains follows, all from one sample in a study of cytomegalovirus exposure and HLA in healthy donors. Some clones are missing from TCRdb's copy, which holds only in-frame ones; the method was immunoSEQ multiplex PCR. Of some 210,000 clones in the sample, around four fifths were seen once. Sequencing input: PBMCs. The source is a woman aged 18-29 years in good health and CMV-seronegative. Each CDR3 is given without its conserved first and last residue. Rows may omit the clone size; those that give it use once, few, many or a size class.

clone size	V gene	J gene	CDR3 protein
NA	TRBV11-2	TRBJ2-2	ASSVTETNTGELF
NA	TRBV6-6	TRBJ1-5	ASSFRVSNQPQH
few	TRBV4-1	TRBJ2-7	ASSHGVQSYEQY
once	TRBV19	TRBJ2-7	ASSLRDNSYEQY
NA	TRBV6-5	TRBJ2-1	ASTTTGRYNEQF
NA	TRBV27	TRBJ2-5	ASKRDRGGETQY
NA	TRBV27	TRBJ1-4	ASSLIPGATNEKLF
NA	TRBV27	TRBJ2-1	ASSTRTSGYNEQF
NA	TRBV5-1	TRBJ2-1	ASSLAGSRQREQF
NA	TRBV7-3	TRBJ2-7	ASSLLDGYEQY
NA	TRBV6-5	TRBJ2-7	ASSLDQNEQY
NA	TRBV14	TRBJ2-3	ASSQDRSADTQY
NA	TRBV6-5	TRBJ1-2	ASSYSGSRYGYT
once	TRBV27	TRBJ2-2	ASSFRVGGGTKTGELF
NA	TRBV6-1	TRBJ1-1	ASSPRGWGAF
NA	TRBV19	TRBJ2-7	ASSIGPSYEQY